The 29 T cell receptor beta chains below come from one sample, sequenced in a study of blood T cell repertoires in COVID-19. Produced via immunoSEQ multiplex PCR; TCRdb's table is partial and in-frame only. The sample has around 300,000 clones; roughly 85% are singletons. The sequenced material came from peripheral blood. These receptors all come from a human donor in a cohort sampled during active COVID-19.

The chain recombines TRBV3-1 (or the pseudogene TRBV3-2) with TRBJ1-1; D not resolved. The CDR3 has 13 residues. V was cut by 0 bases and J by 4 bases, with 6 bases left in between. CDR1 is LGHDT, CDR2 YNNKEL, per germline (reference sequence). CDR3 sequence (DNA): TGTGCCAGCAGCCAAGACGGGGTCACTGAAGCTTTCTTT. Amino acid sequence: CASSQDGVTEAFF.

The rearrangement links TRBV27 to TRBJ1-4; 8 bases are a match to TRBD1. CDR3 length equals 14 residues. Germline lookup yields CDR1 MNHEY and CDR2 SMNVEV (reference sequence). V shed 3 bases, J shed 7 bases, and the junction held 4 bases outside the gene matches. The CDR3 coding sequence is TGTGCCAGCAGTTTGGGACAGGAGACTGAAAAACTGTTTTTT. Its protein is CASSLGQETEKLFF.

The chain recombines TRBV7-9 with TRBJ2-2; tentatively, D is TRBD1 (6 bases). This CDR3 region has 15 residues. V was clipped by 5 bases and J by 4 bases, with 14 bases between them. Germline assignment: CDR1 SEHNR and CDR2 FQNEAQ (reference sequence). The CDR3 DNA follows: TGTGCCAGCAGCCCGCGCGGACAGACCACCGGGGAGCTGTTTTTT. Translated, it gives CASSPRGQTTGELFF.

The chain carries TRBV20-1 and TRBJ2-4, with no clear D. Germline CDR1 is DFQATT and CDR2 is SNEGSKA (reference sequence). V gave up 3 bases and J gave up 0 bases, with 12 bases separating them. The CDR3 has 15 residues. The CDR3 nucleotides are TGCAGTGCTAGTTGGAGAAACTTAGCCAAAAACATTCAGTACTTC. This translates into CSASWRNLAKNIQYF.

The V gene is TRBV29-1, the J gene TRBJ1-1; unclear D gene. The ends were cut back, 5 bases at V and 6 bases at J, with 7 bases in the middle. In germline, CDR1 is SQVTM, CDR2 ANQGSEA. The CDR3 extends over 10 amino acids. The CDR3 sequence is CSVYSSEAFF. As DNA, the CDR3 is TGCAGCGTTTACAGCTCTGAAGCTTTCTTT.

V is TRBV9 and J is TRBJ1-1; D is possibly TRBD1 (6 bases). V was trimmed by 3 bases and J by 6 bases, leaving 15 bases between them. This CDR3 region has 14 residues. Per the germline V gene, CDR1 is SGDLS and CDR2 is YYNGEE. The DNA for the CDR3 is TGTGCCAGCAGCGATCTCAGGACAGTTTCTGAAGCTTTCTTT. Amino acids: CASSDLRTVSEAFF.

The rearrangement joins TRBV2 to TRBJ1-2; 7 bases fit TRBD1. The length of the CDR3 is 13 residues. J gave up 3 bases and V 10 bases, and 8 bases lay outside the gene matches. Germline assignment: CDR1 SNHLY and CDR2 FYNNEI. CDR3 DNA sequence: TGTGCCATCCAGGACAGGACGGACTATGGCTACACCTTC. Translation: CAIQDRTDYGYTF.

This clone showed up just a few times. The junction departs from the called germline gene at one end, perhaps through a read error. This chain uses TRBV12-3 or TRBV12-4 with TRBJ2-7; D is possibly TRBD2 (6 bases). The CDR3 contains 12 residues. The DNA for the CDR3 is TGTGCCAGCAGTCTCTTGGGCGGGACCCCACACTTC. Translating it yields CASSLLGGTPHF.

This sequence joins TRBV9 and TRBJ2-7; TRBD2 matches at 8 bases. V dropped 2 bases and J dropped 2; count of bases not matched to a gene: 6. This CDR3 spans 15 amino acids. In germline, CDR1 is SGDLS, CDR2 YYNGEE. Here the CDR3 DNA reads TGTGCCAGCAGCGTTGACGGACTAGCCGCCTACGAGCAGTACTTC. Protein sequence: CASSVDGLAAYEQYF.

The chain joins TRBV30 to TRBJ1-5, with TRBD1 matching over 7 bases. The CDR3 contains 13 residues. Germline values: CDR1 GTSNPN, CDR2 SVGIG (reference sequence). Germline trimming cut 5 bases from V and 6 bases from J; bases unmatched to any gene: 7. DNA of the CDR3: TGTGCCTGGTCCCTCAGGGGGACTCAGCCCCAGCATTTT. This sequence encodes CAWSLRGTQPQHF.

This chain joins TRBV7-8 and TRBJ2-7; 8 bases fit TRBD1. The CDR3 consists of 15 residues. Germline V CDR1 and CDR2: SGHVS, FQNEAQ. J was trimmed by 3 bases and V by 5 bases; bases with no gene match: 9. The CDR3 is CASSVKDRGGYEQYF. The CDR3 DNA reads as TGTGCCAGCAGCGTCAAAGACAGGGGAGGCTACGAGCAGTACTTC.

This sequence joins TRBV3-1 (or the pseudogene TRBV3-2) and TRBJ1-1, with D possibly TRBD1 on 6 matching bases. CDR3 length equals 17 residues. Germline V gene lookup returns CDR1 LGHDT and CDR2 YNNKEL (reference sequence). V lost 1 base, J lost 1 base, and 16 bases lay in between. This CDR3 reads CASSQAPRTRGNTEAFF. As DNA, the CDR3 is TGTGCCAGCAGCCAAGCCCCAAGGACCAGGGGGAACACTGAAGCTTTCTTT.

The chain employs TRBV18 and TRBJ1-4; possibly TRBD1 for D (5 bases). The germline V and J ends were trimmed by 3 bases and 0 bases, with 20 bases remaining between them. The CDR3 sequence is 19 residues long. The V gene's germline CDR1 is KGHSH and CDR2 LQKENI. The CDR3 is CASSPVRQRGFATNEKLFF. The CDR3 DNA reads as TGTGCCAGCTCACCGGTGAGGCAAAGGGGCTTTGCAACTAATGAAAAACTGTTTTTT.

On this clone: This sample also contains other DNA sequences that code for the same CDR3. J is TRBJ1-3 and V is TRBV12-3 or TRBV12-4, with D uncertain. CDR3 length: 13 amino acids. V shed 6 bases and J shed 0 bases, with 6 bases lying between them. The CDR3 here is CASSLSSGNTIYF. The CDR3 DNA follows: TGTGCCAGCAGCTTGAGCTCTGGAAACACCATATATTTT.

This clone was recorded a few times. The chain couples TRBV3-1 (or the pseudogene TRBV3-2) to TRBJ2-2; no clear D. The length of the CDR3 is 13 residues. Trimming took off 3 bases at V and 0 bases at J, with 2 bases between the two ends. Germline-derived CDR1 and CDR2 are LGHDT and YNNKEL (reference sequence). The CDR3 nucleotides read TGTGCCAGCAGCCATACGAACACCGGGGAGCTGTTTTTT. Protein sequence: CASSHTNTGELFF.

Only one count was recorded for this clone. The genes are TRBV9 and TRBJ1-1, with a possible D match to TRBD1 (6 bases). This CDR3 has 12 amino acids. Trimming removed 4 bases from V and 7 bases from J, with 11 bases in between. CDR1 and CDR2 (germline): SGDLS, YYNGEE. CDR3 coding DNA: TGTGCCAGCAGCCCCCCCAGGGGTGAAGCTTTCTTT. Encoded protein: CASSPPRGEAFF.

This clone was detected many times. The chain employs TRBV5-5 and TRBJ2-1; D perhaps matches TRBD2 (6 bases). Germline V gives CDR1 SGHKS, CDR2 YYEKEE (reference sequence). The CDR3 is 15 residues long. The germline V and J ends were trimmed by 4 bases and 5 bases, with 16 bases remaining between them. CDR3 residues: CASSRRDWTDNEQFF. The CDR3 DNA is TGTGCCAGCAGCCGCCGGGACTGGACCGACAATGAGCAGTTCTTC.

CDR3 in DNA: TGTGCCAGCAGCAACGCCAGGGGAGTCGACGAGCAGTACTTC. This sequence encodes CASSNARGVDEQYF. This sequence joins TRBV21-1 and TRBJ2-7; the D segment call TRBD1 is taken from the table without a DNA check. TRBV21-1 is annotated as a pseudogene. There are 14 residues in the CDR3.

The CDR3 loop reads CASSDDRSDTQYF. The CDR3 coding sequence is TGTGCCAGCAGCGATGACAGGTCTGATACGCAGTATTTT. V is TRBV11-2 and J is TRBJ2-3; tentatively, D is TRBD1 (6 bases). Between the trimmed V and J ends, which lost 5 bases and 6 bases, there was a span of 12 bases. Germline-derived CDR1 and CDR2 are SGHAT and FQNNGV. This CDR3 spans 13 amino acids.

The table lists this clone with a few counts. The rearrangement links TRBV3-1 (or the pseudogene TRBV3-2) to TRBJ2-1; D may be TRBD1 (6 bases). Trimming took 4 bases from V and 4 from J, leaving 11 bases between them. The germline gives CDR1 LGHDT, CDR2 YNNKEL (reference sequence). The CDR3 is 14 amino acids. The CDR3 DNA follows: TGTGCCAGCAGCCCCTCGGACAGTTACAATGAGCAGTTCTTC. This translates into CASSPSDSYNEQFF.

By proportion, this clone is medium-sized. Other nucleotide sequences from this sample produce the same CDR3. The chain combines TRBV10-1 with TRBJ1-1; TRBD1 agrees at 8 bases. Germline V gene data show CDR1 as WNHNN and CDR2 as SYGVQD (reference sequence). V shed 5 bases, J shed 4 bases, and the junction held 0 bases outside the gene matches. The CDR3 loop spans 12 amino acids. This CDR3 is CASSTGGTEAFF. The CDR3 bases are TGCGCCAGCAGTACAGGGGGCACTGAAGCTTTCTTT.

The sample holds a few counts of this clone. The rearrangement joins TRBV5-1 to TRBJ1-5; D is perhaps TRBD1 (5 bases). The V end was cut by 0 bases, the J end by 1 base, with 8 bases between. The CDR3 contains 15 residues. Germline V gene data show CDR1 as SGHRS and CDR2 as YFSETQ. CDR3 nucleotide sequence: TGCGCCAGCAGCTTGGAGGCAGGGAGCAATCAGCCCCAGCATTTT. This translates into CASSLEAGSNQPQHF.

This chain uses TRBV6-5 with TRBJ2-2; D perhaps matches TRBD2 (6 bases). Germline CDR1 is MNHEY and CDR2 is SVGAGI. V was trimmed by 8 bases and J by 5 bases, leaving 9 bases between them. There are 12 residues in the CDR3. CDR3 sequence (DNA): TGTGCCAGCGGGGCGGGGACCGGGGAGCTGTTTTTT. Protein sequence: CASGAGTGELFF.

This chain links TRBV2 with TRBJ1-2; no reliable D call. The CDR3 has 14 residues. Per the germline V gene, CDR1 is SNHLY and CDR2 is FYNNEI. Trimming took 9 bases from V and 8 from J, leaving 22 bases between them. The CDR3 spells CASLGVRGVWGYTF. The CDR3 DNA reads as TGTGCCAGTTTGGGTGTACGGGGAGTTTGGGGCTACACCTTC. The complete variable domain, with remaining parts taken from reference TRBV2 and TRBJ1-2, reads EPEVTQTPSHQVTQMGQEVILRCVPISNHLYFYWYRQILGQKVEFLVSFYNNEISEKSEIFDDQFSVERPDGSNFTLKIRSTKLEDSAMYFCASLGVRGVWGYTFGSGTRLTVV.

This clone was recorded only once. V and J are TRBV6-5 and TRBJ1-5; 8 positions agree with TRBD1. This CDR3 contains 13 residues. V gave up 7 bases and J gave up 4 bases; unmatched junction bases: 3. From germline, CDR1 is MNHEY and CDR2 SVGAGI. The CDR3 nucleotides are TGTGCCAGCACCCGACAGGGGAATCAGCCCCAGCATTTT. Translating it yields CASTRQGNQPQHF.

The J gene is TRBJ2-1, the V gene TRBV24-1; 7 positions match TRBD2. CDR3 length equals 15 residues. Germline V gene data show CDR1 as KGHDR and CDR2 as SFDVKD. V was pared by 3 bases and J by 2 bases, with 3 bases of the junction left unmatched. In nucleotides, the CDR3 is TGTGCCACCAGTGATACCCGGGGGGCCTACAATGAGCAGTTCTTC. It translates to CATSDTRGAYNEQFF.

The chain recombines TRBV5-4 with TRBJ2-1; D unresolved. V was pared by 0 bases and J by 0 bases, with 7 bases between. Germline values: CDR1 SGHNT, CDR2 YYREEE (reference sequence). The CDR3 spans 15 residues. The CDR3: CASSLAISSYNEQFF. The CDR3 nucleotides are TGTGCCAGCAGCTTGGCCATCAGCTCCTACAATGAGCAGTTCTTC.

The chain links TRBV29-1 to TRBJ1-1, with TRBD1 as a possible D gene (5 bases). V lost 7 bases to trimming and J lost 6 bases, with 12 bases between them. Germline V gene lookup returns CDR1 SQVTM and CDR2 ANQGSEA. This CDR3 has 11 residues. The CDR3 sequence is CSAGSTAEAFF. The CDR3, as DNA: TGCAGCGCAGGATCGACAGCTGAAGCTTTCTTT.

V is TRBV25-1 and J is TRBJ2-2; TRBD2 agrees at 8 bases. The CDR3 loop spans 16 amino acids. Losses at the gene ends were 4 bases for V and 0 bases for J; bases not matched to a gene: 4. CDR1 MGHDK and CDR2 SYGVNS come from the germline V gene. The CDR3 DNA follows: TGTGCCAGCAGTGTTCCGGGACTAGCGAACACCGGGGAGCTGTTTTTT. This encodes CASSVPGLANTGELFF.